A selection of T cell receptor beta chains follows, all from one sample in a study of STAT5B mutations in CD4+ large granular lymphocyte leukemia. The protocol was immunoSEQ multiplex PCR, while the TCRdb copy is restricted to in-frame clones and leaves out a portion. The sample records about 48,000 clones, 55% to 75% being singletons. What was sequenced was CD4+ T cells from blood buffy coats. The source of these receptors is a human donor in good health. The CDR3 runs from the conserved cysteine through the conserved F or W. Fields, in order: D gene, J gene, clone size, V gene, CDR3 DNA, CDR3 protein. A D gene is named only where the DNA matches it firmly. Expanded clones are given a class, and other clones once, few, many or no size at all.

NA,TRBJ2-2,NA,TRBV19,TGTGCCAGCATCCATCTAACAGGGACCGGGGAGCTGTTTTTT,CASIHLTGTGELFF
TRBD1,TRBJ2-7,once,TRBV27,TGTGCCAGCAGCCCACTATCGTCGGGACAGGGGGCCGACGAGCAGTACTTC,CASSPLSSGQGADEQYF
TRBD2,TRBJ2-5,once,TRBV27,TGTGCCAGCGGGGGGAGGGTCCAAGAGACCCAGTACTTC,CASGGRVQETQYF
TRBD1,TRBJ1-5,NA,TRBV2,TGTGCCAGCAGTGAAACTGGACAGGAGGATCAGCCCCAGCATTTT,CASSETGQEDQPQHF
TRBD1,TRBJ1-2,NA,TRBV19,TGTGCCAGTAGTATCAAGGGGGCCAACTATGGCTACACCTTC,CASSIKGANYGYTF
NA,TRBJ1-1,few,TRBV5-6,TGTGCCAGCAGCTTGGTTCCGTACACTGAAGCTTTCTTT,CASSLVPYTEAFF
TRBD1,TRBJ2-5,NA,TRBV19,TGTGCCAGTAGTGGAACAGGGGGCGGGGAGACCCAGTACTTC,CASSGTGGGETQYF
TRBD2,TRBJ2-5,NA,TRBV19,TGTGCCAGTAGTGTTAGCGGGGTACAAGAGACCCAGTACTTC,CASSVSGVQETQYF
TRBD2,TRBJ2-1,once,TRBV4-2,TGTGCCAGCAGCCAAGATCGAGCGGGGGACTACAATGAGCAGTTCTTC,CASSQDRAGDYNEQFF
NA,TRBJ2-3,NA,TRBV7-2,TGTGCCAGCAGCTTCGACGGCGGTGATACGCAGTATTTT,CASSFDGGDTQYF
TRBD1,TRBJ1-1,NA,TRBV5-1,TGCGCCAGCAGCTTTACTGGACAGGGGACTGAAGCTTTCTTT,CASSFTGQGTEAFF
NA,TRBJ1-1,NA,TRBV7-9,TGTGCCAGCAGCTTATTAGGACCTATGAACACTGAAGCTTTCTTT,CASSLLGPMNTEAFF
NA,TRBJ2-2,NA,TRBV7-9,TGTGCCAGCAGCTTAGCGGCGGTAGGGCCCGGGGAGCTGTTTTTT,CASSLAAVGPGELFF
NA,TRBJ1-5,NA,TRBV11-2,TGTGCCAGCAGCTTAGTGGTGGATCAGCCCCAGCATTTT,CASSLVVDQPQHF
NA,TRBJ1-1,few,TRBV11-2,TGTGCCAGCAGCTTAGACAGGGCCGGCACTGAAGCTTTCTTT,CASSLDRAGTEAFF
NA,TRBJ1-2,NA,TRBV2,TGTGCCAGCATGCTGGGGGGGAACTATGGCTACACCTTC,CASMLGGNYGYTF
NA,TRBJ1-4,NA,TRBV19,TGTGCCAGTAGTATGGGAACAGGTGGGGAAAAACTGTTTTTT,CASSMGTGGEKLFF
TRBD1,TRBJ2-6,NA,TRBV6-1,TGTGCCAGCAGTGAAAGGGTCCGGGACAGGGGGTCTGGGGCCAACGTCCTGACTTTC,CASSERVRDRGSGANVLTF
TRBD1,TRBJ2-3,NA,TRBV6-1,TGTGCCAGCAGTGCGGTCCTGGACAGGCTTGGCACAGATACGCAGTATTTT,CASSAVLDRLGTDTQYF
NA,TRBJ2-2,once,TRBV7-9,TGTGCCAGCAGCTTCCTCGAAGGGAACACCGGGGAGCTGTTTTTT,CASSFLEGNTGELFF
TRBD1,TRBJ1-1,NA,TRBV28,TGTGCCAGCAGTTCTCCGGGACAGGGAGAAGCTTTCTTT,CASSSPGQGEAFF
NA,TRBJ2-1,NA,TRBV5-1,TGCGCCAGCAGCTTAGCCCCGGGGGAGGAGAATGAGCAGTTCTTC,CASSLAPGEENEQFF
TRBD1,TRBJ2-2,NA,TRBV7-6,TGTGCCAGCAGCCTAAGACAGGGGGTGAACACCGGGGAGCTGTTTTTT,CASSLRQGVNTGELFF
TRBD1,TRBJ1-4,NA,TRBV27,TGTGCCAGCAGTCCCGGGACAGGGACTAATGAAAAACTGTTTTTT,CASSPGTGTNEKLFF
NA,TRBJ2-6,few,TRBV5-1,TGCGCCAGCAGGTCAAGCTCTGGGGCCAACGTCCTGACTTTC,CASRSSSGANVLTF
TRBD1,TRBJ2-7,NA,TRBV6-4,TGTGCCAGGCGTCCCCGGGACAGATCCTACGAGCAGTACTTC,CARRPRDRSYEQYF
TRBD1,TRBJ1-3,NA,TRBV5-6,TGTGCCAGCAGTCACAGGGGGGGTTCTGGAAACACCATATATTTT,CASSHRGGSGNTIYF
NA,TRBJ2-5,NA,TRBV10-3,TGTGCCATCAGTGACCCCAGGGCGGAAGAGACCCAGTACTTC,CAISDPRAEETQYF
TRBD1,TRBJ2-5,once,TRBV28,TGTGCCAGCAGTTTTCAGGGGGCAGTGGAGACCCAGTACTTC,CASSFQGAVETQYF
NA,TRBJ1-2,NA,TRBV7-9,TGTGCCAGCAGCTTAGCGGGGAGAGGCTATGGCTACACCTTC,CASSLAGRGYGYTF
TRBD2,TRBJ2-1,NA,TRBV7-9,TGTGCCAGCAGCTCCCCCCGGGGGGATGAGCAGTTCTTC,CASSSPRGDEQFF
NA,TRBJ2-3,NA,TRBV29-1,TGCAGCGCCCGGACACCTTCGGGAGATACGCAGTATTTT,CSARTPSGDTQYF
NA,TRBJ2-7,NA,TRBV6-6,TGTGCCACGGCCGGCAGGGTCGAGCAGTACTTC,CATAGRVEQYF
NA,TRBJ1-4,NA,TRBV28,TGTGCCAGCAACGCCCCCGGGGGGAGGGATAATGAAAAACTGTTTTTT,CASNAPGGRDNEKLFF
NA,TRBJ2-5,NA,TRBV19,TGTGCCAGTAGTACCCAGGGCCAAGAGACCCAGTACTTC,CASSTQGQETQYF
NA,TRBJ2-3,NA,TRBV6-5,TGTGCCAGCAGTTATGGGGTCAGCACAGATACGCAGTATTTT,CASSYGVSTDTQYF
NA,TRBJ1-5,NA,TRBV6-1,TGTGCCAGCAGGGCCTCCGACGCTAATCAGCCCCAGCATTTT,CASRASDANQPQHF
NA,TRBJ1-1,few,TRBV7-6,TGTGCCAGCAGCTTAGGGACGGACACTGAAGCTTTCTTT,CASSLGTDTEAFF
NA,TRBJ1-1,NA,TRBV6-5,TGTGCCAGCAGTTACCTGGGAGTTCGGAACACTGAAGCTTTCTTT,CASSYLGVRNTEAFF
TRBD1,TRBJ1-4,NA,TRBV7-3,TGTGCCAGCGACTCCACCCGGCGGGACAGGGATTCTCCGACTAATGAAAAACTGTTTTTT,CASDSTRRDRDSPTNEKLFF
NA,TRBJ1-6,few,TRBV6-1,TGTGCCAGCAGTGAAGCAGCGGATTCACCCCTCCACTTT,CASSEAADSPLHF
NA,TRBJ2-4,NA,TRBV5-1,TGCGCCAGCAGAACGGACACCCTATCCAAAAACATTCAGTACTTC,CASRTDTLSKNIQYF
TRBD2,TRBJ2-1,NA,TRBV7-9,TGTGCCAGCAGCTTATCTAGCGGGGACTACAATGAGCAGTTCTTC,CASSLSSGDYNEQFF
TRBD1,TRBJ1-2,NA,TRBV2,TGTGCCAGCAGGCTGACAGGGGACTATGGCTACACCTTC,CASRLTGDYGYTF
NA,TRBJ2-7,NA,TRBV9,TGTGCCAGCAGCGTAACCGGGACATCCTACGAGCAGTACTTC,CASSVTGTSYEQYF
NA,TRBJ2-1,NA,TRBV9,TGTGCCAGCAGCGGAGGGGCTTTGTCCCTATTGAATGAGCAGTTCTTC,CASSGGALSLLNEQFF
NA,TRBJ1-6,NA,TRBV7-9,TGTGCCAGCAGCGGCGGAACAGGGAATTCACCCCTCCACTTT,CASSGGTGNSPLHF
NA,TRBJ1-1,NA,TRBV6-1,TGTGCCAGCAGTGCGCTCGGGGGGGCGAACACTGAAGCTTTCTTT,CASSALGGANTEAFF
NA,TRBJ1-5,NA,TRBV2,TGTGCCAGCAGTGAAGTGGGCGGGGGATCGTTGCCCCAGCATTTT,CASSEVGGGSLPQHF
TRBD2,TRBJ2-3,NA,TRBV2,TGTGCCAGCAGGATGAGCGGGGGGGCCGACACGCAGTATTTT,CASRMSGGADTQYF
TRBD1,TRBJ2-1,NA,TRBV29-1,TGCAGCGGGGACAGGGGCCATTACAATGAGCAGTTCTTC,CSGDRGHYNEQFF
NA,TRBJ2-1,NA,TRBV7-9,TGTGCCAGCAGCACAGGTGTAAGGGGATCCTACAATGAGCAGTTCTTC,CASSTGVRGSYNEQFF
TRBD1,TRBJ2-7,NA,TRBV19,TGTGCCAGTAGTATAGGGACAGGGGGCCCCCGACTCGACGAGCAGTACTTC,CASSIGTGGPRLDEQYF
NA,TRBJ2-7,NA,TRBV10-3,TGTGCCATCAGTGAGCCTGCGGGGGGACAGAGCTCCTACGAGCAGTACTTC,CAISEPAGGQSSYEQYF
NA,TRBJ1-2,NA,TRBV12-5,TGTGCTAGTGGTTTAGGCAGTGGGCCCTATGGCTACACCTTC,CASGLGSGPYGYTF